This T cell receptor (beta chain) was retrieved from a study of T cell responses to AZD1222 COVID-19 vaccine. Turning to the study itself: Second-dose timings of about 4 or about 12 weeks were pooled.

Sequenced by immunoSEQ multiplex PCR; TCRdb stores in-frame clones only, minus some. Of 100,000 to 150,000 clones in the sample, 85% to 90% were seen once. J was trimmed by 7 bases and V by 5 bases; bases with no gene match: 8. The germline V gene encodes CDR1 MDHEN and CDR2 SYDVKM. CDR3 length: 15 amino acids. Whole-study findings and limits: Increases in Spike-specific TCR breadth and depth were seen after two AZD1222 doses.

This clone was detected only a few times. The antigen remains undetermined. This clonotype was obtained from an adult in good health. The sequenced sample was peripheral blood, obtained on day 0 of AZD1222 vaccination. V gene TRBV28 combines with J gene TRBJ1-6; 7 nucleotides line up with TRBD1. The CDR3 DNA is TGTGCCAGCAGTCCGGACAGGCGACCCAATTCACCCCTCCACTTT. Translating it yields CASSPDRRPNSPLHF. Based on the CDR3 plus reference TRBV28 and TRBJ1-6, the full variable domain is DVKVTQSSRYLVKRTGEKVFLECVQDMDHENMFWYRQDPGLGLRLIYFSYDVKMKEKGDIPEGYSVSREKKERFSLILESASTNQTSMYLCASSPDRRPNSPLHFGNGTRLTVT.